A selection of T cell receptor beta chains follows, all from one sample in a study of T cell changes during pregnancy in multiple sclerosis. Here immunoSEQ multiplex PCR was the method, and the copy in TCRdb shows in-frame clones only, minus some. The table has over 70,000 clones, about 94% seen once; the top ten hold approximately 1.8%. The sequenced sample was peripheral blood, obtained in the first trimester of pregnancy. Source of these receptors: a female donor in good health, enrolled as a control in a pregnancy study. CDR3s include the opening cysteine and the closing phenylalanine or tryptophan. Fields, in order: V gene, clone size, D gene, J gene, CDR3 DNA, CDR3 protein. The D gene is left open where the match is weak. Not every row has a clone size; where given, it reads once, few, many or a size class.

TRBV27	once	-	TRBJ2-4	TGTGCCAGCAGTTTTGAGGGATCCAAAAACATTCAGTACTTC	CASSFEGSKNIQYF
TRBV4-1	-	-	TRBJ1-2	TGCGCCAGCAGCCTACGACTGGATTATGGCTACACCTTC	CASSLRLDYGYTF
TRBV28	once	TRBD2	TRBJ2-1	TGTGCCAGCAGTTATGGCGGAGCGGGAGTTGAGAATGAGCAGTTCTTC	CASSYGGAGVENEQFF
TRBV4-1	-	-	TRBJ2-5	TGCGCCAGCAGCCACCAACCGGGGTCCGAGACCCAGTACTTC	CASSHQPGSETQYF
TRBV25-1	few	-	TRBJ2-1	TGTGCCAGCAGTCCTTCACAGTACAATGAGCAGTTCTTC	CASSPSQYNEQFF
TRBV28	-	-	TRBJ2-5	TGTGCCAGCAGGCCCCCGGGAAACCAAGAGACCCAGTACTTC	CASRPPGNQETQYF
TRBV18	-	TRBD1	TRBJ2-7	TGTGCCAGCTCACTCGGGACAGCCGACGGGTCCGAGCAGTACTTC	CASSLGTADGSEQYF
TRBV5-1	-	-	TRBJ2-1	TGCGCCAGCACCGGCGGGGGCCAGGATGAGCAGTTCTTC	CASTGGGQDEQFF
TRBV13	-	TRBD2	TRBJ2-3	TGTGCCAGCAGCCCAGGACTAGCGGGGACAACAGATACGCAGTATTTT	CASSPGLAGTTDTQYF
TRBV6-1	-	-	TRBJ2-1	TGTGCCAGCAGGGAAAGGGAGGACCACTACAATGAGCAGTTCTTC	CASREREDHYNEQFF
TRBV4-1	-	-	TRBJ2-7	TGCGCCAGCAGCCCGGCGCGGACACAGGGGGGGGCCTACGAGCAGTACTTC	CASSPARTQGGAYEQYF
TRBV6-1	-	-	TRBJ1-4	TGTGCCAGCACCCGAGGGGGTTCTAATGAAAAACTGTTTTTT	CASTRGGSNEKLFF
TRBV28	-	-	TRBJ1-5	TGTGCCAGCCTGAGCGGACCCCCTAAGATTAATCAGCCCCAGCATTTT	CASLSGPPKINQPQHF
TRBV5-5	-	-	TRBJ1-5	TGTGCCAGCAGCTTGGCGGCAGGGAATAGCAATCAGCCCCAGCATTTT	CASSLAAGNSNQPQHF
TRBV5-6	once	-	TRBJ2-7	TGTGCCAGCAGCTTGGTTGCTAGAATCTACGAGCAGTACTTC	CASSLVARIYEQYF
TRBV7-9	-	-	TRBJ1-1	TGTGCCAGCAGCTTAGTTTCGGGGACTGAAGCTTTCTTT	CASSLVSGTEAFF
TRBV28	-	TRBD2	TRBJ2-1	TGTGCCAGCAGTTTATCCGGTAGCGGGAGCATCCATGAGCAGTTCTTC	CASSLSGSGSIHEQFF
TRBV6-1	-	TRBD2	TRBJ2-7	TGTGCCAGCAGTGACCCTAGCGGATACGAGCAGTACTTC	CASSDPSGYEQYF
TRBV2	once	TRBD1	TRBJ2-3	TGTGCCAGCAGTTATCGACAGGGGGTCGGGGATACGCAGTATTTT	CASSYRQGVGDTQYF
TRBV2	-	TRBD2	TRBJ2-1	TGTGCCAGCAGTCAAACTAGCGGGAGCTCCTACAATGAGCAGTTCTTC	CASSQTSGSSYNEQFF
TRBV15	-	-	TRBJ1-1	TGTGCCACCAGCAGAGACCATGGACTGACTGAAGCTTTCTTT	CATSRDHGLTEAFF
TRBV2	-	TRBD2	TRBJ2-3	TGTGCCAGCAGTCGGACTAGCGGCACAGATACGCAGTATTTT	CASSRTSGTDTQYF
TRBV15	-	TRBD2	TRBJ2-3	TGTGCCACCAGCAGATTAGCGGGAGCGGTGGACACAGATACGCAGTATTTT	CATSRLAGAVDTDTQYF
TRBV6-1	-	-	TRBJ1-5	TGTGCCAGCAGTTCAACAGGGTATCAGCCCCAGCATTTT	CASSSTGYQPQHF
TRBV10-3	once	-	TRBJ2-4	TGTGCCATCAGTGAGTCGGGAGTGGATTTTGGCAAAAACATTCAGTACTTC	CAISESGVDFGKNIQYF
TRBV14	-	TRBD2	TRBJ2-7	TGTGCCAGCAGCTCAACCCGCCTAGCGGGAGGGGGGGAGCAGTACTTC	CASSSTRLAGGGEQYF
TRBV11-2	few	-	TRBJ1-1	TGTGCCAGCAGCTTAGTACGGGGGAGGAACACTGAAGCTTTCTTT	CASSLVRGRNTEAFF
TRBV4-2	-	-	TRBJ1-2	TGTGCCAGCAGCCAAGATCCCAACAGTGGAGGCTACACCTTC	CASSQDPNSGGYTF
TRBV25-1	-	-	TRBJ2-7	TGTGCCAGCAGTGACCCCACGGAGACGGTCGAGCAGTACTTC	CASSDPTETVEQYF
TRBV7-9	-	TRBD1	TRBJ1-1	TGTGCCAGCACGCGACAGGGTTACACTGAAGCTTTCTTT	CASTRQGYTEAFF
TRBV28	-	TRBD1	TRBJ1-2	TGTGCCAGCTTACCGGGACAGCTGAGTCGGCCCTACACCTTC	CASLPGQLSRPYTF
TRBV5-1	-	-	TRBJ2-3	TGCGCCAGCAGCTTATTGCCAGAGCGGGGCACAGATACGCAGTATTTT	CASSLLPERGTDTQYF
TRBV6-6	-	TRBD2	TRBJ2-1	TGTGCCAGCAACCCTAGCGGGATAGACAATGAGCAGTTCTTC	CASNPSGIDNEQFF
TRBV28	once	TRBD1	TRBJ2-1	TGTGCCAGCAGTTTAAAGGGGGGACAGGGGTACAATGAGCAGTTCTTC	CASSLKGGQGYNEQFF
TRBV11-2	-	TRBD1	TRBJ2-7	TGTGCCAGCAGCTTAGATTACAGGGGGCCTTACGAGCAGTACTTC	CASSLDYRGPYEQYF
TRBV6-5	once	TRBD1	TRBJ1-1	TGTGCCAGCAGTACTCAAGACAGGGGACGGGAAGCTTTCTTT	CASSTQDRGREAFF
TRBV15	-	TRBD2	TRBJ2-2	TGTGCCACCAGCAGAGCCAGACTAGCAACCGGGGAGCTGTTTTTT	CATSRARLATGELFF
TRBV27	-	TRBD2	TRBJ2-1	TGTGCCAGCGGATCGACTAGCGGGAGAGTCAATGAGCAGTTCTTC	CASGSTSGRVNEQFF
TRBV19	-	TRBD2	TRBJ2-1	TGTGCCAGTAGTATTGGAAAGTGGGGGGGGGAGCAGTTCTTC	CASSIGKWGGEQFF
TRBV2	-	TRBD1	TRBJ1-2	TGTGCCAGCCGCGTACAGGGGGGAGGTGGCTACACCTTC	CASRVQGGGGYTF
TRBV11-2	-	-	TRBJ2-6	TGTGCCAGCAGCTCAAGGCAGGGAAGCCCTGGGGCCAACGTCCTGACTTTC	CASSSRQGSPGANVLTF
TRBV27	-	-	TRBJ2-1	TGTGCCAGCAGCGTTGAACAGGGAATCGGTGAGCAGTTCTTC	CASSVEQGIGEQFF
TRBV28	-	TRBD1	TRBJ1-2	TGTGCCAGCAGCCTAGGACAGGGTCACGGCTACACCTTC	CASSLGQGHGYTF
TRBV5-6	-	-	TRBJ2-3	TGTGCCAGCAGCTTGCGGGTCAGCACAGATACGCAGTATTTT	CASSLRVSTDTQYF
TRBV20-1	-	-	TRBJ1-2	TGCAGTGGCGGAGGGACCTATGGCTACACCTTC	CSGGGTYGYTF
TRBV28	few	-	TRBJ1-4	TGTGCCAGCAGCTGGGATGGAGGAGGAGGTGAAAAACTGTTTTTT	CASSWDGGGGEKLFF
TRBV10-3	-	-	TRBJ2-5	TGTGCCATCAGTGAGCCAGGGGGAGGAGAGACCCAGTACTTC	CAISEPGGGETQYF
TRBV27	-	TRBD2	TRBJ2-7	TGTGCCAGCGCCCTTGGGGGGGACCGACCCTACGAGCAGTACTTC	CASALGGDRPYEQYF
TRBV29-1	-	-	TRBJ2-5	TGCAGCGAGGGGACGCGGGAAGGGGAGACCCAGTACTTC	CSEGTREGETQYF
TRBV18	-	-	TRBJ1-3	TGTGCCAGCTCACCACCGCATATGGGAGGGTCTGGAAACACCATATATTTT	CASSPPHMGGSGNTIYF
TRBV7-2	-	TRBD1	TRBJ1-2	TGTGCCAGCAGCTTAACAGCTCCGACAGGGGGATTAAACTATGGCTACACCTTC	CASSLTAPTGGLNYGYTF
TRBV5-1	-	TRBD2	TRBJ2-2	TGCGCCAGCAGCACCCCAGGGACTAGCGGGAGAACGATCGGGGAGCTGTTTTTT	CASSTPGTSGRTIGELFF
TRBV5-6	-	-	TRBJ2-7	TGTGCCAGCAGTGGACTGTCTTACGAGCAGTACTTC	CASSGLSYEQYF
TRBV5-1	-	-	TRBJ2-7	TGCGCCAGCAGACCCGGAGCCGAGGGCCCCTACGAGCAGTACTTC	CASRPGAEGPYEQYF